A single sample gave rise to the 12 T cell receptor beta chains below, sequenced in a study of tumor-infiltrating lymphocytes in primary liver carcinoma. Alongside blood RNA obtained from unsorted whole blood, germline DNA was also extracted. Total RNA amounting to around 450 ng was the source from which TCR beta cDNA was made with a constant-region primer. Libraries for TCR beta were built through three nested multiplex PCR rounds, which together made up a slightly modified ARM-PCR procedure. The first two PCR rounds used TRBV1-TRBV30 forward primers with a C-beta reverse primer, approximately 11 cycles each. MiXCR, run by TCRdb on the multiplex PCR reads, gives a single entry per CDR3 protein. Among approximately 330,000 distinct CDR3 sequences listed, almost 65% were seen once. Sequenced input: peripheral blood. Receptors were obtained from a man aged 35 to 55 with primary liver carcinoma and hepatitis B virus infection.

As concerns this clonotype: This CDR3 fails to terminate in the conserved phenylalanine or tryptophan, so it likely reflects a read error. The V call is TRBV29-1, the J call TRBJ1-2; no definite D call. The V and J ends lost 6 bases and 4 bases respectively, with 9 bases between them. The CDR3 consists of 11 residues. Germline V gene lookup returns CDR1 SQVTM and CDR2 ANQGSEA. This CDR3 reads CSVRIGYGYTL. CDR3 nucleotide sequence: TGCAGCGTACGGATTGGCTATGGCTACACCCTC.

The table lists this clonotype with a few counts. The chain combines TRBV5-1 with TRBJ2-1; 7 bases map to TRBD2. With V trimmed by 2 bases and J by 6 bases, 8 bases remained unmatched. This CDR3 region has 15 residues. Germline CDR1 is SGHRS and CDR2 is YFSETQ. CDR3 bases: TGCGCCAGCAGCTTTCAACCGGGACTACTCAATGAGCAGTTCTTC. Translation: CASSFQPGLLNEQFF.

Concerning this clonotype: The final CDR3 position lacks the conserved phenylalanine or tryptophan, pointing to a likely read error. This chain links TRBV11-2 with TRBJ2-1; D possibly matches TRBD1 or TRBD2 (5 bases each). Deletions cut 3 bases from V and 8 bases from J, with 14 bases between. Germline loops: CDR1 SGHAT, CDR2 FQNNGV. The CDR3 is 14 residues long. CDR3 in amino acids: CASSLRGFRDEQFL. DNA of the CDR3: TGTGCCAGCAGCTTGAGGGGATTCAGAGATGAGCAGTTCTTA.

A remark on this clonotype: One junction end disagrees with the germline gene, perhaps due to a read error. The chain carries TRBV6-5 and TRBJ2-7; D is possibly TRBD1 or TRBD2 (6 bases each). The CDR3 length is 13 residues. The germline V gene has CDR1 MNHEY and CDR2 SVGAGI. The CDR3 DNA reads TGTGCCAGCAGCCAGGGGCTGGACTACGAGCAGTACTTT. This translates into CASSQGLDYEQYF.

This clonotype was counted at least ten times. The CDR3 nucleotides read TGTGCCAGCAACACCGGGGGGCCGTCCTACTACGAGCAGTACTTC. Its translation: CASNTGGPSYYEQYF. This chain connects TRBV5-5 to TRBJ2-7; TRBD2 might be the D (7 bases). Germline V gene lookup returns CDR1 SGHKS and CDR2 YYEKEE (reference sequence). V shed 6 bases and J shed 3 bases, with 19 bases lying between them. The CDR3 is 15 amino acids. Together with reference TRBV5-5 and TRBJ2-7, the CDR3 gives the full variable domain: DAGVTQSPTHLIKTRGQQVTLRCSPISGHKSVSWYQQVLGQGPQFIFQYYEKEERGRGNFPDRFSARQFPNYSSELNVNALLLGDSALYLCASNTGGPSYYEQYFGPGTRLTVT.

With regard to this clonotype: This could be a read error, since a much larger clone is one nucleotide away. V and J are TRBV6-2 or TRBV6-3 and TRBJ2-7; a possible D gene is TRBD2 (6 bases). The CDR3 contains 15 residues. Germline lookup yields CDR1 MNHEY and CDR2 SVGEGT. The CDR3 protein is CAGSYGGSGSYEQYF. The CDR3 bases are TGTGCCGGCAGTTACGGAGGGAGCGGCTCCTACGAGCAGTACTTC.

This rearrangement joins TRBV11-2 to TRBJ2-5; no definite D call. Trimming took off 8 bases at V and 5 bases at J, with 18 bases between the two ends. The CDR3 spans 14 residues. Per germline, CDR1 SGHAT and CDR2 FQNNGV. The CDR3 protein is CASFEWNQRETQYF. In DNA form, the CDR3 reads TGTGCCAGCTTCGAGTGGAATCAGAGGGAGACCCAGTACTTC.

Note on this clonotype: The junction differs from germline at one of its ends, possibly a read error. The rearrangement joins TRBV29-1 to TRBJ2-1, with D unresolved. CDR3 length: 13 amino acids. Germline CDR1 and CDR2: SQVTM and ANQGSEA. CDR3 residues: CSVGGRLYNEQSF. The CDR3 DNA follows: TGCAGCGTCGGCGGCCGACTCTACAATGAGCAGTCCTTC.

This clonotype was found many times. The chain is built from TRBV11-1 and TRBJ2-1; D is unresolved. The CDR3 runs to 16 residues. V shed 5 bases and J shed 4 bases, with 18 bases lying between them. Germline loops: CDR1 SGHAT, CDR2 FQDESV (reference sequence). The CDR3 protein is CASSPAVNDLYNEQFF. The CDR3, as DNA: TGTGCCAGCAGCCCGGCCGTAAACGACCTTTACAATGAGCAGTTCTTC.

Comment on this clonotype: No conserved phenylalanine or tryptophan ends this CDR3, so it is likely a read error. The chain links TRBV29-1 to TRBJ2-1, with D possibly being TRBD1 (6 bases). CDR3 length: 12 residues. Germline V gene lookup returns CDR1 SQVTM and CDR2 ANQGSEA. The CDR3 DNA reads TGCAGCGTCGAAGTACAGGGTAATGAGCAGTTCTCA. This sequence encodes CSVEVQGNEQFS.

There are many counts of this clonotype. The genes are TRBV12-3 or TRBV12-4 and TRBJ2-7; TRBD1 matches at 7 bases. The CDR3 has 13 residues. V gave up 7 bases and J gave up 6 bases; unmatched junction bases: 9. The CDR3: CASKERQGREQYF. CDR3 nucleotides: TGTGCCAGCAAAGAAAGACAGGGCCGCGAGCAGTACTTC.

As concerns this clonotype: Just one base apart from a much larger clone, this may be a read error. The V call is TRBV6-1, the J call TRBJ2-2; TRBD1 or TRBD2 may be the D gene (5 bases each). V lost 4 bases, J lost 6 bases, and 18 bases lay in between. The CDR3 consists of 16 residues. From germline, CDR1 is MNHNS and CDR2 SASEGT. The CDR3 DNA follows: TGTGCCAGCAGTGTATACATGGGGCGGGTCGCCGGGGAGCTGTTTTTT. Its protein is CASSVYMGRVAGELFF.